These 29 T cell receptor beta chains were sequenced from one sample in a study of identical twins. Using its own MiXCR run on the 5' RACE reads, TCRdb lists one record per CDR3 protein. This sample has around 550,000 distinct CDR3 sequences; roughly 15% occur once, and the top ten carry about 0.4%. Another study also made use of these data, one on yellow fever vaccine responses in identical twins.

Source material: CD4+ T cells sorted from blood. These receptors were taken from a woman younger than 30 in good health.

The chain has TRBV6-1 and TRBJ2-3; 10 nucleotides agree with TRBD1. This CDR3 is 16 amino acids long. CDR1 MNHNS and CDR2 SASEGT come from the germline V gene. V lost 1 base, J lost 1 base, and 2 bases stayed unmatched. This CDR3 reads CASSEETGGGTDTQYF. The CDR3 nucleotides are TGTGCCAGCAGTGAAGAGACAGGGGGCGGCACAGATACGCAGTATTTT.

The CDR3 reads CASRLQVENQPQHF. The DNA of the CDR3 is TGTGCCAGCCGCTTACAGGTTGAAAATCAGCCCCAGCATTTT. V and J are TRBV2 and TRBJ1-5; D possibly corresponds to TRBD1 (5 bases). V gave up 8 bases and J gave up 4 bases, with 15 bases separating them. This CDR3 is built from 14 residues. The germline CDR1 and CDR2 sequences are SNHLY and FYNNEI.

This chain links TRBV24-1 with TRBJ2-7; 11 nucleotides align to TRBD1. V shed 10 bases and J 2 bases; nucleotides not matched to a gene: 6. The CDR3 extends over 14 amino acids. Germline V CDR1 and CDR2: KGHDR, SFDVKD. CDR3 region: CATSPGQGAYEQYF. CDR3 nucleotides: TGTGCCACTTCACCGGGACAGGGGGCCTACGAGCAGTACTTC.

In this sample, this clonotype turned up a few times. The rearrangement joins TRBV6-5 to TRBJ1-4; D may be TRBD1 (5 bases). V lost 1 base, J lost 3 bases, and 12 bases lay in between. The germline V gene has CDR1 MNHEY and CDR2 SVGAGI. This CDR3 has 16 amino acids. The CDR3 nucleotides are TGTGCCAGCAGTTACTTAACAAGGGGCTCTAATGAAAAACTGTTTTTT. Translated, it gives CASSYLTRGSNEKLFF.

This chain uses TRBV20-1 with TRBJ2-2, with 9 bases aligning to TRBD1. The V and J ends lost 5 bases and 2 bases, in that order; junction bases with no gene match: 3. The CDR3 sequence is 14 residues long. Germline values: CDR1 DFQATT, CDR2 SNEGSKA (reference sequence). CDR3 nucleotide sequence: TGCAGTGCTCAGGACAGGGGTAACACCGGGGAGCTGTTTTTT. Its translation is CSAQDRGNTGELFF.

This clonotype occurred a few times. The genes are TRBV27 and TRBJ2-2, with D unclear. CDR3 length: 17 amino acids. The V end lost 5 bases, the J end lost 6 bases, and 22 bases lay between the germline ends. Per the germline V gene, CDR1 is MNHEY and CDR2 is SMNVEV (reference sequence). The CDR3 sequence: CASSRSSWAAGPGELFF. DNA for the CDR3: TGTGCCAGCAGTCGCAGTTCGTGGGCAGCCGGTCCCGGGGAGCTGTTTTTT.

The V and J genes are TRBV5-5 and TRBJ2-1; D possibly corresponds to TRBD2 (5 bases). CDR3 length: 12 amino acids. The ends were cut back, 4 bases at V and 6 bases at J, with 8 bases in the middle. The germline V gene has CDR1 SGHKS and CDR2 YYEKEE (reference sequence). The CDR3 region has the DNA TGTGCCAGCAGCCTTACTAGCAATGAGCAGTTCTTC. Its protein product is CASSLTSNEQFF.

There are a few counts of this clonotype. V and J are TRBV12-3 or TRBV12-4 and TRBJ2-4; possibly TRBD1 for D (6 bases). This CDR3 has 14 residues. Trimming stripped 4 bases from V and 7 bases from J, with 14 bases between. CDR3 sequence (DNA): TGTGCCAGCAGTTCACCAGGGGTACCTAACATTCAGTACTTC. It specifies CASSSPGVPNIQYF.

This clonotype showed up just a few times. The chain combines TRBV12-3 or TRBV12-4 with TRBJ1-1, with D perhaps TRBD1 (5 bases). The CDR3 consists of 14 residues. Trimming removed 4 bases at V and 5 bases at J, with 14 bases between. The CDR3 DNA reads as TGTGCCAGCAGTTCCGCTGGGGGAGGGACTGAAGCTTTCTTT. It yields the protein CASSSAGGGTEAFF.

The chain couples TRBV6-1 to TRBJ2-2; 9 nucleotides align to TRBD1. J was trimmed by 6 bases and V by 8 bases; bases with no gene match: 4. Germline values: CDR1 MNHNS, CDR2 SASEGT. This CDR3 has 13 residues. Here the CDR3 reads CASGTGMAGELFF. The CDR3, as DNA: TGTGCCAGCGGGACAGGGATGGCCGGGGAGCTGTTTTTT.

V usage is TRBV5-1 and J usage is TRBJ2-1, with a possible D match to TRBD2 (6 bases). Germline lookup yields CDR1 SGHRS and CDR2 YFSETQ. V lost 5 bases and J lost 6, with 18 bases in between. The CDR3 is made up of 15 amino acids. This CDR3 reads CASRPLGGTGNEQFF. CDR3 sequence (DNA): TGCGCCAGCAGGCCGCTTGGGGGGACTGGCAATGAGCAGTTCTTC.

CDR3 in amino acids: CASSYSRQGASSYNEQFF. CDR3 nucleotides: TGTGCCAGCAGTTACTCACGACAGGGAGCGAGCTCCTACAATGAGCAGTTCTTC. The chain combines TRBV6-5 with TRBJ2-1; 7 bases are a match to TRBD1. CDR1 and CDR2 from the germline V gene are MNHEY and SVGAGI. The CDR3 spans 18 residues. V was clipped by 0 bases and J by 0 bases; unmatched bases: 8.

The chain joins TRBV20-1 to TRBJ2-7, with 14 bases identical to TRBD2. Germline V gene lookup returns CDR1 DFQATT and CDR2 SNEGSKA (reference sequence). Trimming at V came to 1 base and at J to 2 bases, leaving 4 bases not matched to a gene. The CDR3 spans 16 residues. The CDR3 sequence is CSARAMGLAGAYEQYF. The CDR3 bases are TGCAGTGCTAGAGCCATGGGACTAGCGGGGGCCTACGAGCAGTACTTC.

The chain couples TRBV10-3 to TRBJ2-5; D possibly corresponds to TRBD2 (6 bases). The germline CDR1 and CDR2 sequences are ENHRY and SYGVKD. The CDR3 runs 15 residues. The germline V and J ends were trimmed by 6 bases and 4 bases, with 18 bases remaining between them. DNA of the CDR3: TGTGCCATCAGCACAGACATGGGAGGAAGAGAGACCCAGTACTTC. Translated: CAISTDMGGRETQYF.

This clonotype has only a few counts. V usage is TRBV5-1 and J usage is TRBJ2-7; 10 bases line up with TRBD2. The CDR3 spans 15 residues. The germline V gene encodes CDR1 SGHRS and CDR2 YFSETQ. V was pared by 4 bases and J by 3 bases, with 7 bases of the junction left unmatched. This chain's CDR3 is CASSPGLAVVYEQYF. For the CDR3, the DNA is TGCGCCAGCAGCCCAGGACTAGCGGTAGTCTACGAGCAGTACTTC.

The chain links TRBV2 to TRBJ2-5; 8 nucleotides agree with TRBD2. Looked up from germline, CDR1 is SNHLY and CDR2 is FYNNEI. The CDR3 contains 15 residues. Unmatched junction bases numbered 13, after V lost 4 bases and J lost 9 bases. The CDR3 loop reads CASSGVLAGRGAQYF. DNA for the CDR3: TGTGCCAGCAGTGGAGTATTAGCGGGGCGAGGGGCCCAGTACTTC.

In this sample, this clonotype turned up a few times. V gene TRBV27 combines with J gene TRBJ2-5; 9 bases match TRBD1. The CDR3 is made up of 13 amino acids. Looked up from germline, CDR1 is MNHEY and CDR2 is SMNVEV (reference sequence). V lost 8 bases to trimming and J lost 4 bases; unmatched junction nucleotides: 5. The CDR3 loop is CASGQGKRETQYF. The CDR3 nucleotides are TGTGCCAGCGGACAGGGGAAAAGAGAGACCCAGTACTTC.

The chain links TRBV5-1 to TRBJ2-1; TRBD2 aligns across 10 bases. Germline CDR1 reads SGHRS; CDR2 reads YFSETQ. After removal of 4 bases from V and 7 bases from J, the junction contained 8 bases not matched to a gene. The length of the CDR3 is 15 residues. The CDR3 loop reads CASSVSGGAENEQFF. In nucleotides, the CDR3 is TGCGCCAGCAGCGTCAGCGGGGGGGCTGAGAATGAGCAGTTCTTC. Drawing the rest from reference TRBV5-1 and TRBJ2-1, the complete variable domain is KAGVTQTPRYLIKTRGQQVTLSCSPISGHRSVSWYQQTPGQGLQFLFEYFSETQRNKGNFPGRFSGRQFSNSRSEMNVSTLELGDSALYLCASSVSGGAENEQFFGPGTRLTVL.

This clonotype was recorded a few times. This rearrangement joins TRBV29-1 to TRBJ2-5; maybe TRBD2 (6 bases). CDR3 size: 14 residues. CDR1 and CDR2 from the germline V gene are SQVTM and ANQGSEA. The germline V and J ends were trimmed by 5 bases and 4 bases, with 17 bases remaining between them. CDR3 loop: CSVRPGLGVETQYF. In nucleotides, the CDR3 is TGCAGCGTTCGCCCGGGACTCGGGGTAGAGACCCAGTACTTC.

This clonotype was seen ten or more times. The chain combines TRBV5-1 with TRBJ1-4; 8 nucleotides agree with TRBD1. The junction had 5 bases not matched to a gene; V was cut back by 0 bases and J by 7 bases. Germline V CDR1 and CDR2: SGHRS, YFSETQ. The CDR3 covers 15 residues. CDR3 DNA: TGCGCCAGCAGCTTGGAAGCAGGGGGCCCTGAAAAACTGTTTTTT. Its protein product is CASSLEAGGPEKLFF.

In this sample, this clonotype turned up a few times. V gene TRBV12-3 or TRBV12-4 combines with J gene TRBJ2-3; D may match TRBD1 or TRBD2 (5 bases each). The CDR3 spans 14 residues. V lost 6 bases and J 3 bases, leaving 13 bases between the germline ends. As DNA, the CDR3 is TGTGCCAGCAGCCGGGACGGAAGAACAGATACGCAGTATTTT. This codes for CASSRDGRTDTQYF.

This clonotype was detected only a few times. CDR3 region: CASSHGPTSGDPGELFF. The CDR3 DNA sequence: TGTGCCAGCAGCCACGGCCCGACTAGCGGGGACCCCGGGGAGCTGTTTTTT. This chain joins TRBV11-2 and TRBJ2-2; 11 nucleotides align to TRBD2. CDR3 size: 17 residues. Germline values: CDR1 SGHAT, CDR2 FQNNGV. J was trimmed by 6 bases and V by 5 bases; bases with no gene match: 11.

CDR3 nucleotides: TGTGCCAGCAGCTATATATATAATCAGCCCCAGCATTTT. Amino acid sequence: CASSYIYNQPQHF. The V and J genes are TRBV27 and TRBJ1-5; no clear D gene. The CDR3 totals 13 residues. Germline V gene data show CDR1 as MNHEY and CDR2 as SMNVEV (reference sequence). V was trimmed by 6 bases and J by 4 bases, leaving 10 bases between them.

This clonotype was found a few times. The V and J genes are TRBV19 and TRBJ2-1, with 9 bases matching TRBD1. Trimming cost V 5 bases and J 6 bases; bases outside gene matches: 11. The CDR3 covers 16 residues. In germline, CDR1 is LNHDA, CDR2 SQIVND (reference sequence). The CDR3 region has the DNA TGTGCCAGTAGTCCCCGGGACAGGGTAGCAATCAATGAGCAGTTCTTC. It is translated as CASSPRDRVAINEQFF.

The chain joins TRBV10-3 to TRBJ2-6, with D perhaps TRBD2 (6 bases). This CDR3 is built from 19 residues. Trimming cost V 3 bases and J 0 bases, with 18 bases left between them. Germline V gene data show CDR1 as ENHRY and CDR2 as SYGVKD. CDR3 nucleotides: TGTGCCATCAGTGACCTACGGGAGCGCATAAGCTCTGGGGCCAACGTCCTGACTTTC. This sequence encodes CAISDLRERISSGANVLTF.

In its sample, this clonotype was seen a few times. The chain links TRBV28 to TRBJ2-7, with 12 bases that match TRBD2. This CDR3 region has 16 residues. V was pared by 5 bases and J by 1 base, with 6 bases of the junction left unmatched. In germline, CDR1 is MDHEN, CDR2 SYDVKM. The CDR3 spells CASSASGRAMSYEQYF. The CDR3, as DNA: TGTGCCAGCAGTGCTAGCGGGAGGGCCATGTCCTACGAGCAGTACTTC.

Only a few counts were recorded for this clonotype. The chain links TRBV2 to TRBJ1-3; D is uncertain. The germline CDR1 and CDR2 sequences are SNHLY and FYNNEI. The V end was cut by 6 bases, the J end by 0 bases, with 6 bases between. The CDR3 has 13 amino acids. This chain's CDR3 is CASRGASGNTIYF. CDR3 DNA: TGTGCCAGCAGGGGAGCCTCTGGAAACACCATATATTTT.

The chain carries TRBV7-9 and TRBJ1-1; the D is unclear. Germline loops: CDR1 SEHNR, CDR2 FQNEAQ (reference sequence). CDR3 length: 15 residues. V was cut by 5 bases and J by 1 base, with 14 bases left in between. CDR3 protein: CASSLGSRQNTEAFF. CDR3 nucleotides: TGTGCCAGCAGCCTAGGCTCAAGGCAGAACACTGAAGCTTTCTTT.

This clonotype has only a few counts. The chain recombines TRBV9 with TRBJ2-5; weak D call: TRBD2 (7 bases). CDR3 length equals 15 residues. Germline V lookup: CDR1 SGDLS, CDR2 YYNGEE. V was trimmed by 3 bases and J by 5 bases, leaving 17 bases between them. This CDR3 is CASSAGLGGLETQYF. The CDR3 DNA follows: TGTGCCAGCAGCGCAGGACTAGGGGGGCTGGAGACCCAGTACTTC.